These 14 T cell receptor beta chains share one sample of origin, sequenced in a study of early T cells in non-severe SARS-CoV-2 infection. From the 5' RACE reads, TCRdb called clonotypes with MiXCR, one entry per CDR3 protein. The sample lists more than 95,000 distinct CDR3 sequences, roughly 11% occurring once. The source material was whole blood, sampled at baseline. The receptors were gathered from an adult who was a healthcare worker with PCR-confirmed SARS-CoV-2 infection or an uninfected control (not recorded which).

This clonotype was seen many times. The chain recombines TRBV20-1 with TRBJ2-1, with D tentatively TRBD2 (7 bases). Germline values: CDR1 DFQATT, CDR2 SNEGSKA (reference sequence). This CDR3 spans 14 amino acids. CDR3 sequence: CSGGLSNTLVEQFF. The CDR3 DNA follows: TGCAGCGGGGGGCTAAGCAACACTCTTGTTGAGCAGTTCTTC.

The J gene is TRBJ1-1, the V gene TRBV29-1, with D unresolved. Trimming shortened V by 2 bases and J by 1 base, and 2 bases separated the two germline ends. Germline V gene lookup returns CDR1 SQVTM and CDR2 ANQGSEA. The length of the CDR3 is 11 residues. In DNA, the CDR3 is TGCAGCGTTGAACGGAACACTGAAGCTTTCTTT. As protein: CSVERNTEAFF.

The CDR3 DNA reads TGTGCCAGCAGTACTTCTGGACAGGCCCGAGGGTATGGCTACACCTTC. Protein: CASSTSGQARGYGYTF. The chain links TRBV27 to TRBJ1-2; 7 nucleotides line up with TRBD1. This CDR3 is built from 16 residues. Germline V gene data show CDR1 as MNHEY and CDR2 as SMNVEV (reference sequence). J gave up 5 bases and V 5 bases, and 14 bases lay outside the gene matches.

The CDR3 spells CVGQSYGYTF. DNA of the CDR3: TGTGTGGGCCAAAGCTATGGCTACACCTTC. This chain uses TRBV12-3 or TRBV12-4 with TRBJ1-2; D is uncertain. The CDR3 consists of 10 residues.

The chain carries TRBV10-3 and TRBJ2-3; D is perhaps TRBD2 (5 bases). The ends were cut back, 3 bases at V and 2 bases at J, with 12 bases in the middle. Germline V gene lookup returns CDR1 ENHRY and CDR2 SYGVKD. The CDR3 loop spans 15 amino acids. CDR3 nucleotides: TGTGCCATCAGTGATTCAGCTAGCAACACAGATACGCAGTATTTT. Its protein product is CAISDSASNTDTQYF.

This clonotype was counted at least ten times. This chain links TRBV11-2 with TRBJ2-3, with D unresolved. The CDR3 covers 11 residues. Germline CDR1 is SGHAT and CDR2 is FQNNGV. With 4 bases removed from V and 3 bases from J, the gap between germline ends came to 2 bases. CDR3 in amino acids: CASSWTDTQYF. For the CDR3, the DNA is TGTGCCAGCAGCTGGACAGATACGCAGTATTTT.

The J gene is TRBJ2-7, the V gene TRBV14, with D unclear. Deletions cut 3 bases from V and 3 bases from J, with 9 bases between. The CDR3 totals 13 residues. Germline V CDR1 and CDR2: SGHDN, FVKESK. DNA of the CDR3: TGTGCCAGCAGCCATAGAGCTGGCTACGAGCAGTACTTC. Residues: CASSHRAGYEQYF.

J is TRBJ2-6 and V is TRBV7-3; D not resolved. This CDR3 has 15 residues. V lost 4 bases and J 0 bases, leaving 7 bases between the germline ends. CDR1 is SGHTA and CDR2 is FQGTGA in the germline V gene. CDR3 amino acids: CASSSSVSGANVLTF. The CDR3 region has the DNA TGTGCCAGCAGCTCCTCAGTCTCTGGGGCCAACGTCCTGACTTTC.

This clonotype was counted ten times or more. The V and J genes are TRBV6-1 and TRBJ1-2, with unresolved D. The ends were cut back, 6 bases at V and 8 bases at J, with 13 bases in the middle. The germline gives CDR1 MNHNS, CDR2 SASEGT. The CDR3 contains 12 residues. As DNA, the CDR3 is TGTGCCAGCAGCGGAGTTGCTATCGGCTACACCTTC. Translation: CASSGVAIGYTF.

This clonotype appeared many times. The chain carries TRBV4-1 and TRBJ1-4; no reliable D call. V was clipped by 0 bases and J by 0 bases, with 5 bases between them. Germline lookup yields CDR1 MGHRA and CDR2 YSYEKL. This CDR3 is built from 15 residues. CDR3 DNA sequence: TGCGCCAGCAGCCAAGAGGTGACAACTAATGAAAAACTGTTTTTT. Residues: CASSQEVTTNEKLFF.

The chain joins TRBV29-1 to TRBJ1-4; TRBD1 might be the D (5 bases). In germline, CDR1 is SQVTM, CDR2 ANQGSEA. With 5 bases removed from V and 8 bases from J, the gap between germline ends came to 18 bases. This CDR3 is 14 amino acids long. The CDR3 here is CSVKSPGGEEKLFF. The CDR3 nucleotides read TGCAGCGTTAAGTCCCCGGGGGGTGAAGAAAAACTGTTTTTT.

The chain links TRBV24-1 to TRBJ2-1; 13 positions match TRBD2. The CDR3 is made up of 15 amino acids. V lost 4 bases, J lost 8 bases, and 4 bases stayed unmatched. Per germline, CDR1 KGHDR and CDR2 SFDVKD. CDR3: CATSDWTSGSYEQFF. CDR3 nucleotides: TGTGCCACCAGTGACTGGACTAGCGGGAGCTATGAGCAGTTCTTC.

This clonotype was found once. The V gene is TRBV6-1, the J gene TRBJ2-7; D remains unclear. The CDR3 is made up of 14 amino acids. Germline V lookup: CDR1 MNHNS, CDR2 SASEGT. With 7 bases removed from V and 3 bases from J, the gap between germline ends came to 16 bases. CDR3 region: CASIRTSGSYEQYF. CDR3 in DNA: TGTGCCAGCATCCGGACGTCTGGTAGCTACGAGCAGTACTTC.

This clonotype has ten or more counts. The V gene is TRBV2, the J gene TRBJ2-7; no clear D. Trimming pared 2 bases from V and 2 bases from J, leaving 13 bases between. The CDR3 loop spans 15 amino acids. Per the germline V gene, CDR1 is SNHLY and CDR2 is FYNNEI. CDR3 DNA: TGTGCCAGCAGTGAACCCAGTCTGGGAACCTACGAGCAGTACTTC. This gives the protein CASSEPSLGTYEQYF.